The 13 T cell receptor beta chains in this list originate from one sample, sequenced in a study of graft-versus-host responses after intestinal transplantation. The assay was immunoSEQ multiplex PCR, and TCRdb's table has in-frame clones only and misses some. Of about 19,000 clones in the sample, around nine tenths were seen once. Sample: PBMCs, taken 220 to 240 days after intestinal transplant. The receptors stem from a human patient who received an intestinal transplant, so some T cells may come from the graft donor.

The chain joins TRBV7-9 to TRBJ1-1; 9 bases match TRBD1. Germline CDR1 is SEHNR and CDR2 is FQNEAQ (reference sequence). The CDR3 spans 18 residues. Unmatched junction bases numbered 16, after V lost 5 bases and J lost 3 bases. CDR3 DNA: TGTGCCAGCAGCACTTCATTACTGACAGGGGGGGAGTACACTGAAGCTTTCTTT. As protein: CASSTSLLTGGEYTEAFF.

The chain employs TRBV5-4 and TRBJ2-3, with D possibly called TRBD1 or TRBD2 (5 bases each). V was trimmed by 4 bases and J by 11 bases, leaving 20 bases between them. Germline values: CDR1 SGHNT, CDR2 YYREEE (reference sequence). This CDR3 is built from 14 residues. The CDR3 loop is CASSTPWDHGEQYF. DNA for the CDR3: TGTGCCAGCAGCACGCCTTGGGACCACGGTGAGCAGTATTTT.

The chain is built from TRBV2 and TRBJ2-7, with 8 bases lining up with TRBD1. The CDR3 extends over 18 amino acids. Germline V gene lookup returns CDR1 SNHLY and CDR2 FYNNEI. With 1 base clipped from V and 3 bases from J, the junction kept 14 bases outside the gene matches. The CDR3 loop is CASSEEDRAFKPFYEQYF. The CDR3, as DNA: TGTGCCAGCAGTGAAGAGGACAGGGCTTTTAAACCGTTCTACGAGCAGTACTTC.

This sequence joins TRBV7-9 and TRBJ2-4; 15 nucleotides agree with TRBD2. The J segment lost 4 bases and the V segment lost 4 bases, leaving 8 bases of the junction unmatched. The CDR3 covers 18 residues. Looked up from germline, CDR1 is SEHNR and CDR2 is FQNEAQ (reference sequence). The CDR3 spells CASSYPGLAGGEKNIQYF. CDR3 DNA: TGTGCCAGCAGCTACCCGGGACTAGCGGGGGGCGAGAAAAACATTCAGTACTTC. Full variable domain (remainder filled in from reference TRBV7-9 and TRBJ2-4): DTGVSQNPRHKITKRGQNVTFRCDPISEHNRLYWYRQTLGQGPEFLTYFQNEAQLEKSRLLSDRFSAERPKGSFSTLEIQRTEQGDSAMYLCASSYPGLAGGEKNIQYFGAGTRLSVL.

The V call is TRBV4-1, the J call TRBJ1-2; no reliable D call. V was pared by 0 bases and J by 2 bases, with 10 bases between. CDR3 length equals 15 residues. Germline V gene data show CDR1 as MGHRA and CDR2 as YSYEKL. The DNA of the CDR3 is TGCGCCAGCAGCCAAGATTTATTAGGAAACTATGGCTACACCTTC. Translating it yields CASSQDLLGNYGYTF.

V gene TRBV5-6 combines with J gene TRBJ1-2, with a tentative D call TRBD1 (6 bases). Germline V lookup: CDR1 SGHDT, CDR2 YYEEEE. This CDR3 has 13 amino acids. V shed 6 bases and J shed 8 bases, with 17 bases lying between them. CDR3: CASKTRGGDGYTF. For the CDR3, the DNA is TGTGCCAGCAAGACTAGGGGGGGGGACGGCTACACCTTC.

V usage is TRBV27 and J usage is TRBJ1-2; no definite D call. The germline V gene encodes CDR1 MNHEY and CDR2 SMNVEV (reference sequence). V lost 3 bases, J lost 1 base, and 6 bases lay in between. The CDR3 covers 13 residues. CDR3 residues: CASSLHHNYGYTF. The CDR3 DNA is TGTGCCAGCAGTTTGCACCATAACTATGGCTACACCTTC.

The gene calls are TRBV6-1 and TRBJ2-3, with D perhaps being TRBD1 or TRBD2 (5 bases each). Germline V gives CDR1 MNHNS, CDR2 SASEGT. Trimming left V 3 bases short and J 1 base short, with 8 bases between. This CDR3 comprises 14 residues. This CDR3 is CASSERDGTDTQYF. The CDR3 DNA follows: TGTGCCAGCAGTGAGAGGGACGGCACAGATACGCAGTATTTT.

CDR3 nucleotides: TGTGCCTGGAGTGTAGGCGGATCTAATGAAAAACTGTTTTTT. Its protein is CAWSVGGSNEKLFF. The chain couples TRBV30 to TRBJ1-4, with no clear D. The CDR3 runs to 14 residues. Germline assignment: CDR1 GTSNPN and CDR2 SVGIG (reference sequence). With 0 bases removed from V and 3 bases from J, the gap between germline ends came to 8 bases.

The chain couples TRBV19 to TRBJ2-7, with D hard to call. Germline V gene data show CDR1 as LNHDA and CDR2 as SQIVND (reference sequence). The CDR3 spans 14 residues. The V end was cut by 0 bases, the J end by 6 bases, with 12 bases between. The CDR3 here is CASSIDLSVGEQYF. As DNA, the CDR3 is TGTGCCAGTAGTATAGATCTATCGGTGGGCGAGCAGTACTTC.

The chain is built from TRBV18 and TRBJ2-2; TRBD1 matches 8 bases. V gave up 3 bases and J gave up 7 bases; unmatched junction bases: 7. The CDR3 is made up of 15 amino acids. In germline, CDR1 is KGHSH, CDR2 LQKENI. CDR3 DNA: TGTGCCAGCTCACCCCCGGACAGGGTGGACGGGGAGCTGTTTTTT. This codes for CASSPPDRVDGELFF.

In regard to this clone: The sample carries other DNA sequences with the same CDR3. This chain links TRBV19 with TRBJ1-1; D call uncertain. Trimming left V 5 bases short and J 1 base short, with 8 bases between. The CDR3 has 13 residues. CDR1 and CDR2 from the germline V gene are LNHDA and SQIVND (reference sequence). CDR3 nucleotide sequence: TGTGCCAGTAGTCTTTGGGGGAACACTGAAGCTTTCTTT. Protein product: CASSLWGNTEAFF. The whole variable domain, remainder taken from reference TRBV19 and TRBJ1-1, is DGGITQSPKYLFRKEGQNVTLSCEQNLNHDAMYWYRQDPGQGLRLIYYSQIVNDFQKGDIAEGYSVSREKKESFPLTVTSAQKNPTAFYLCASSLWGNTEAFFGQGTRLTVV.

The chain combines TRBV19 with TRBJ2-1, with D possibly TRBD2 on 5 matching bases. CDR3 length equals 14 residues. Per germline, CDR1 LNHDA and CDR2 SQIVND (reference sequence). Between the trimmed V and J ends, which lost 4 bases and 2 bases, there was a span of 9 bases. The CDR3 spells CASSTSYTYNEQFF. The CDR3 nucleotides read TGTGCCAGTAGTACTAGCTATACCTACAATGAGCAGTTCTTC.